The sequence of this T cell receptor beta chain was determined in a study of T cell clonality in common variable immunodeficiency. Sequencing used immunoSEQ multiplex PCR; TCRdb keeps in-frame clones, though not all of them. The data show some 25,000 clones, with none appearing a single time. This CDR3 is built from 14 residues. J was trimmed by 4 bases and V by 1 base; bases with no gene match: 4. From germline, CDR1 is SGHKS and CDR2 YYEKEE (reference sequence). For at least one year, all CVID subjects received replacement immunoglobulin. General observations from the study: Reportedly, TCR beta sequences from common variable immunodeficiency showed fewer deletions and N-nucleotide insertions.

There are many counts of this clone. What it recognizes is unknown. Read sequence stops 3 residues before the CDR3 end, and the germline J gene provides the missing end. The TCR was taken from a human donor with common variable immunodeficiency. The chain couples TRBV5-5 to TRBJ2-7, with 8 bases matching TRBD2. The sequencing input was peripheral blood mononuclear cells. The part of the CDR3 DNA that was read is TGTGCCAGCAGCTTGCGAATAGCGGGGTACGAG. Amino acid sequence: CASSLRIAGYE. The whole CDR3 is CASSLRIAGYEQYF.